A single TCR beta chain is shown here with its context. Its antigen specificity is not known. The input lacks base qualities; no much larger clone sits a single base away. This record belongs to a study of technical replicates of blood from a few donors (TCRdb year 2017). Reading from cysteine to phenylalanine, the CDR3 counts 11 amino acids. Of the read, only the CDR3 DNA is kept; its 33 bases are in frame from base 1. The junction shows trimming of 0 bases on V and 10 bases on J, plus 4 bases between the germline ends. The germline V gene specifies MNHEY as CDR1 and SVGAGI as CDR2. The library was built by means of the immunoSEQ multiplex PCR assay. The clones in this table, taken by TCRdb from immuneACCESS, are in-frame only. Not every clone is retained; where verified, under half of the shortfall comes from an unresolved V gene, and the cause of the rest is unknown. For this sample the table gives 60,000 to 90,000 clones, of which less than 97% were detected only once. The leading ten clones occupy 0.24% of the sample.

The chain is assembled from TRBV6-5 and TRBJ2-1, with an unclear D gene assignment. The sequenced sample was T cells isolated from PBMCs. The receptor's source is a human donor in good health. The CDR3 reads CASSYSGEQFF. The base sequence is TGTGCCAGCAGTTACTCGGGCGAGCAGTTCTTC.